This entry is about one T cell receptor beta chain. The specificity of this receptor is unknown. Base-call qualities are not available, and no considerably larger clone is one nucleotide away. This sample is drawn from a study of cytomegalovirus exposure and HLA in healthy donors (dated by TCRdb to the late 2010s). Broadly, across the study: In an earlier analysis of 550 to 750 of the donors, 250 to 350 Gb of sequence data and 117 million unique TCR beta sequences from 180 million or so T cells were reported. About 320 gigabases of sequencing data and 80 million or so unique TCR sequences were included in an early release covering over 600 HLA-typed donors. Of the 300 to 450 genotyped donors, 81% were placed in the genetic ancestry cluster associated with self-reported Caucasian donors. The study aimed to test whether signatures of past pathogen exposure could be identified by cataloging public T cell receptors. The study profiled the T cell repertoires of fewer than 850 subjects by immunosequencing and related them to cytomegalovirus serostatus. Along with the approximately 670-subject first cohort, a separate validation cohort of around 110 different subjects was used. The study combined high-throughput TCR immunosequencing, statistical association of individual TCRs with disease status, and machine learning to predict cytomegalovirus infection status. A later analysis re-analyzed previously published TCR beta repertoires from about 600 donors and added high-resolution HLA genotyping to study TCR occurrence patterns. The later analysis used no new phenotypic data to find candidate immune exposures, relying instead on TCR beta sequences and their occurrence across donors. To decide whether each TCR beta V gene segment behaved as functional or pseudogenic, an earlier analysis of some 580 of the donors relied on high-throughput TCR beta sequencing. Donor age, sex, ethnicity and CMV serostatus were compiled together with the repertoire data. A later genetic analysis used genome-wide SNP genotypes for 398 of the 666 donors, treating that subset as a discovery cohort. Every repertoire in the discovery cohort had been generated on one and the same sequencing platform. HLA typing included class I and class II loci at four-digit resolution. The number of typed donors differed by locus: roughly 629-640 for A, B, C, DRB1 and DQB1; 500 to 550 for DQA1; roughly 600 for DPA1; and about 450 for DPB1. Roughly 5 DR-DQ haplotypes were handled as single units for association and clustering because linkage in the cohort was strong. Among some 400 genotyped donors of the cohort, an average of about 240,000 unique TCR beta nucleotide sequences were sequenced per donor, roughly 20% of them non-productive.

Including the terminal cysteine and phenylalanine, the CDR3 comprises 13 residues. Here the CDR3 DNA is all that survives: 39 bases in frame from base 1. According to the germline V gene, CDR1 reads SGHNT and CDR2 reads YENEEA. Germline trimming amounts to 5 bases on V and 5 bases on J, with 4 as the count of junction bases outside the gene matches. Beyond this particular receptor, the publication reports: Linkage disequilibrium might explain the correlated functional status among segregating V segments, but an unknown experimental factor could not be ruled out. A group of highly shared sequence variants was considered likely to be a technical artifact of the sequencing pipeline. In a later genetic analysis, a missense DCLRE1C variant was associated with V-gene and J-gene trimming of TCR beta chains, and the association was replicated in an independent cohort. For the cohort, immune exposure information was limited to CMV serostatus. Assigning TCR associations to individual alleles was difficult when HLA alleles, especially DR and DQ, strongly co-occurred. Broadly in line with IMGT annotations, most TCR beta V segments showed up in productive rearrangements about 87% or about 30% of the time in an earlier analysis of around 600 of the donors. Because HLA typing was unavailable for some donors at each locus, only the typed subset was used in association tests. Because counts were too low, approximately 15 rarely observed V segments, including chromosome 9 orphons, were excluded from the earlier analysis of 500 to 700 of the donors. A later genetic analysis reported fewer N-insertions in productive TCRs among donors in an Asian-associated ancestry cluster than the approximately 700-donor mean. Several of the top co-occurrence clusters appeared to be linked to parvovirus B19, influenza, CMV and Epstein-Barr virus, according to a later analysis. A few of the identified cytomegalovirus-associated TCR beta chains were confirmed in vitro to be specific for cytomegalovirus antigens. A further reported finding was that TCR beta sequences accurately predicted the HLA-A and HLA-B alleles for most subjects in the first cohort. The classifier was reported to diagnose cytomegalovirus status with high specificity and sensitivity in both the original cohort and the validation cohort. This cohort had only TCR beta chains sequenced, and the lack of alpha or paired-chain data limited which features could be detected. In a later analysis, HLA-associated TCR beta chains showed more clonal expansion and lower generation probabilities than non-associated chains that were equally common. In a later analysis, the rate of TCR association differed among HLA loci, with DRB1 alleles having the most associated TCRs and HLA-C alleles having the fewest. The study listed 164 TCR beta chains as associated with cytomegalovirus. A later analysis found that most CMV-associated TCR beta chains appeared HLA-restricted, with HLA associations seemingly driven largely by CMV exposure. It was suggested by the authors that the approach could potentially be generalized to other disease states and immunological phenotypes. Presence/absence analyses assumed roughly uniform sequencing depth across donors, an assumption that may not hold. Most TCR sequences were observed very rarely across donors, whereas some public TCRs were present in many individuals. The 87-base-pair reads could not distinguish some IMGT-functional V segments, including TRBV6-2 and TRBV6-3, so those segments were excluded. In a later analysis, some 17,000 TCR beta sequences were associated with specific HLA alleles at a false discovery rate of 0.05.

Receptor amplification or capture employed the immunoSEQ multiplex PCR assay. For the multiplex PCR, a mixture combining 60 forward primers for TCR Vbeta segments and 13 reverse primers for TCR Jbeta segments was used. Amplification of the CDR3 region of rearranged TCR beta genes was performed with a multiplex PCR assay on genomic DNA. The amplified TCR beta libraries were sequenced on the Illumina HiSeq System as 87-base-pair reads. The paper's data handling went like this. A later analysis tallied 80 million to 95 million unique TCR beta chains across the 700 or so repertoires, and approximately 12 million of those chains were shared by two or more donors. To remove PCR and sequencing errors, raw reads were error-corrected and collapsed into unique sequences using a nearest-neighbor algorithm that merged closely related sequences. CDR3 sequences were aligned to IMGT reference sequences to assign V, D and J gene segments. Each retained sequence needed at least a six-nucleotide match to both a V gene segment and a J gene segment. A rearrangement was called productive if the CDR3 had no stop codons and remained in frame with V and J, and every other rearrangement was called non-productive. Following IMGT convention, CDR3 was defined as the stretch from the second conserved V-encoded cysteine up to the conserved J-encoded phenylalanine. In an earlier analysis of roughly 580 of the donors, sequences lacking an unambiguous match to a single V gene segment were excluded. An earlier analysis of several hundred of the donors called V segments functional above 56.7% productive rearrangements and segregating when the between-donor standard deviation exceeded 5%. A statistical classification framework was developed to diagnose cytomegalovirus status using the catalog of TCR beta chain sequences. In a later analysis, TCR nucleotide sequences were compared against IMGT/GENE-DB human TR gene sequences so that V and J genes could be assigned. In a later analysis, CDR3 sequences and most-parsimonious VDJ recombination scenarios were assigned using the TCRdist pipeline. In a later analysis, every TCR beta chain was defined by the combination of its CDR3 amino acid sequence and its V-gene family, and reads without a unique V-gene family were dropped. A later analysis removed roughly 590 highly shared, low-generation-probability nucleotide sequences to deal with suspected cross-contamination and a sequencing artifact. In a later analysis, a clonal expansion index was calculated for each public chain from normalized within-repertoire ranks of inferred template counts. In a later analysis, generation probabilities were computed using a VDJ recombination model fitted to out-of-frame rearrangements, and the results were checked against IGoR. Hypergeometric tests were used in a later analysis to score TCR-TCR, TCR-HLA and TCR-CMV co-occurrence, with a repertoire-size bias correction applied to the TCR pairs. A later analysis estimated false discovery rates by permuting HLA or CMV assignments 20 times. In a later analysis, co-occurring TCRs were grouped using DBSCAN, and TCRdist sequence similarity was added for clustering within HLA-allele-positive subsets. Co-occurrence clustering excluded repertoires with fewer than 30,000 or more than 120,000 public chains, plus five with anomalous nucleotide sharing. Sourced from immuneACCESS, this table was stored by TCRdb with only in-frame sequences that have V and J called. A share of the clones is absent; for the studies checked, an unresolved V gene accounts for under half, and the remainder has no known explanation. The V and J calls and clone size are taken from that table; D and trimming were inferred from the DNA. This sample gives about 220,000 clones in total; over 65% of them show up just once. The ten largest account for 0.63% of the sample.

The cohort was made up of 500 to 850 healthy bone marrow donors. Cohort members were all nominally healthy when sampled, although unrecorded immune exposures were likely present. The donor was CMV seronegative and belonged to the group of 380 or so seronegative cohort members. Each donor provided a peripheral blood sample, and peripheral blood mononuclear cells were used for TCR beta sequencing. The Qiagen DNeasy Blood Extraction Kit was used to extract genomic DNA from the blood cell samples. The sequence was collected from a man aged 18 to 29 in good health and CMV-seronegative. In this chain, TRBV11-3 is recombined with TRBJ2-7; TRBD1 matches 9 bases in the middle. Specimen: PBMCs. The CDR3 is CASSRDRDHEQYF. The nucleotide sequence reads as follows: TGTGCCAGCAGCCGGGACAGGGACCACGAGCAGTACTTC. This CDR3, with the reference TRBV11-3 and TRBJ2-7 proteins standing in past its ends, gives the full variable domain EAGVVQSPRYKIIEKKQPVAFWCNPISGHNTLYWYLQNLGQGPELLIRYENEEAVDDSQLPKDRFSAERLKGVDSTLKIQPAELGDSAVYLCASSRDRDHEQYFGPGTRLTVT.